What follows are 10 T cell receptor beta chains derived from one specimen sequenced in a study of regulatory T cells in long-lasting Graves disease (dated by TCRdb to 2020 to 2022). Library preparation used multiplex PCR. TCRdb shows the sequencer as Illumina HiSeq 4000. CDR3 regions were amplified by Arm-PCR with iRepertoire HTBI primers to construct TCR beta libraries. TCRdb trimmed the raw reads at Q25, called clones with MiXCR and kept productive beta chains. Rows are unified per CDR3 protein, each entry keeping the most common DNA and genes. For this sample the table gives about 540,000 distinct CDR3 sequences, of which roughly 13% were detected only once. In total, the top ten clones hold 8% to 10% of the sample. This sample's time point label indicates: newly diagnosed GD, antithyroid drugs for less than 3 months. RNA was extracted from PBMCs in TRIzol for both TCR sequencing and RNA sequencing.

This sample also belongs to another study, concerning T cells in Graves' hyperthyroidism and ophthalmopathy.

The input for sequencing was peripheral blood mononuclear cells (PBMCs), taken at new diagnosis, from a patient treated with antithyroid drugs. These receptors came from a man aged 25 to 40 with Graves disease. Donor details come from another sample of the same person, matched by shared clones.

This clonotype occurred many times. J is TRBJ2-1 and V is TRBV7-3; D is possibly TRBD2 (5 bases). This CDR3 is built from 13 residues. Between the trimmed V and J ends, which lost 5 bases and 7 bases, there was a span of 12 bases. Germline V gives CDR1 SGHTA, CDR2 FQGTGA. This chain's CDR3 is CASSPTTRNEQFF. The CDR3, as DNA: TGTGCCAGCAGCCCAACTACTAGGAATGAGCAGTTCTTC. Full variable domain (missing parts from reference TRBV7-3 and TRBJ2-1): GAGVSQTPSNKVTEKGKYVELRCDPISGHTALYWYRQSLGQGPEFLIYFQGTGAADDSGLPNDRFFAVRPEGSVSTLKIQRTERGDSAVYLCASSPTTRNEQFFGPGTRLTVL.

Comments on this clonotype: A much larger clonotype is one base distant, so this may be a read error. The rearrangement joins TRBV12-3 or TRBV12-4 to TRBJ2-1; 12 nucleotides match TRBD2. This CDR3 region has 14 residues. CDR3: CVSRPSGRALEQFF. CDR3 coding DNA: TGTGTCAGCAGACCTAGCGGGAGGGCGCTTGAGCAGTTCTTC.

This clonotype occurred many times. J is TRBJ2-1 and V is TRBV29-1, with TRBD1 matching over 10 bases. Losses at the gene ends were 6 bases for V and 10 bases for J; bases not matched to a gene: 12. Germline-derived CDR1 and CDR2 are SQVTM and ANQGSEA. The CDR3 totals 14 residues. CDR3 in amino acids: CSVVWPGQGNEQFF. The CDR3 region has the DNA TGCAGCGTCGTGTGGCCGGGACAGGGGAACGAGCAGTTCTTC.

This clonotype was recorded at least ten times. For the CDR3, the DNA is TGTGCCAGCGCAGGCAATGAGCAGTTCTTC. As protein: CASAGNEQFF. This chain joins TRBV7-3 and TRBJ2-1, with D unresolved. Germline V lookup: CDR1 SGHTA, CDR2 FQGTGA. The V and J ends lost 8 bases and 6 bases respectively, with 5 bases between them. CDR3 size: 10 residues.

There are many counts of this clonotype. This rearrangement joins TRBV12-3 or TRBV12-4 to TRBJ1-4; D gene unclear. The CDR3 is made up of 17 amino acids. The V end was cut by 6 bases, the J end by 2 bases, with 19 bases between. CDR3 amino acids: CASSPPAGPRTNEKLFF. The CDR3 coding sequence is TGTGCCAGCAGCCCTCCGGCCGGGCCTAGGACTAATGAAAAACTGTTTTTT.

This clonotype was counted many times. This chain joins TRBV20-1 and TRBJ2-7; 8 bases map to TRBD2. Unmatched junction bases numbered 14, after V lost 6 bases and J lost 7 bases. There are 14 residues in the CDR3. Germline-derived CDR1 and CDR2 are DFQATT and SNEGSKA (reference sequence). CDR3 DNA sequence: TGCAGTGCAAAGAAGAGCGGGAGAAGGGAAGAGCAGTACTTC. This codes for CSAKKSGRREEQYF.

Only a few counts were recorded for this clonotype. The chain recombines TRBV30 with TRBJ2-3; 9 bases are shared with TRBD1. The CDR3 spans 17 residues. CDR1 is GTSNPN, CDR2 SVGIG, per germline (reference sequence). Trimming removed 3 bases from V and 4 bases from J; junction bases left unmatched: 14. This CDR3 reads CAWSTPGQGTFADTQYF. The CDR3 coding sequence is TGTGCCTGGAGCACACCGGGACAGGGAACTTTCGCAGATACGCAGTATTTT.

In its sample, this clonotype was seen many times. The chain joins TRBV20-1 to TRBJ2-2; D remains ambiguous. CDR1 DFQATT and CDR2 SNEGSKA come from the germline V gene (reference sequence). The CDR3 contains 14 residues. Trimming removed 0 bases at V and 0 bases at J, with 5 bases between. Here the CDR3 DNA reads TGCAGTGCTAGAGATTCTCCGAACACCGGGGAGCTGTTTTTT. Translated: CSARDSPNTGELFF.

This clonotype was found many times. The chain has TRBV12-3 or TRBV12-4 and TRBJ2-5, with D hard to call. V dropped 8 bases and J dropped 5 bases, with 15 bases sitting between them. This CDR3 has 13 amino acids. CDR3 coding DNA: TGTGCCAGCGCCTTCCCCCCGTCGGAGACCCAGTACTTC. Protein sequence: CASAFPPSETQYF.

This clonotype occurred many times. The gene calls are TRBV18 and TRBJ1-2; TRBD1 matches 7 bases. Trimming took 8 bases from V and 6 from J; bases not matched to a gene: 9. Germline loops: CDR1 KGHSH, CDR2 LQKENI. CDR3 length equals 13 residues. The CDR3: CASSPRQGDGYTF. CDR3 DNA: TGTGCCAGCAGCCCAAGACAGGGCGATGGCTACACCTTC.